Listed below are T cell receptor beta chains from one sample, sequenced in a study of T cells after yellow fever vaccination. TCRdb re-analysed the 5' RACE reads in MiXCR, keeping a single row per CDR3 protein. Seen here are 300,000 or so distinct CDR3 sequences, 10% to 15% observed once, and the top ten hold roughly 0.5%. The source was CD4+ T cells sorted from PBMCs, collected 45 days after the yellow fever booster vaccination. The source is a man aged 25 to 40 who received the YFV17D yellow fever vaccine. Each CDR3 is given with its conserved first and last residue. The D gene is left open where the match is weak. Rows may omit the clone size; those that give it use once, few, many or a size class.

d_call | clone_size | j_call | v_call | cdr3_nt | cdr3_aa
TRBD2 | - | TRBJ2-5 | TRBV7-2 | TGTGCCAGCAGCTTAGTAGCGGGAGTAATAGAGACCCAGTACTTC | CASSLVAGVIETQYF
- | - | TRBJ2-1 | TRBV5-1 | TGCGCCAGCAGCTTGCCATCGGGGTCTGGGTACAATGAGCAGTTCTTC | CASSLPSGSGYNEQFF
TRBD2 | - | TRBJ2-7 | TRBV11-2 | TGTGCCAGCAGCCCCCCTCTTGGACTAGCGGGAGGGCCCTACGAGCAGTACTTC | CASSPPLGLAGGPYEQYF
- | - | TRBJ2-3 | TRBV5-1 | TGCGCCAGCAGCCGAGCACCCAGGAGTAGCACATATACGCAGTATTTT | CASSRAPRSSTYTQYF
- | - | TRBJ2-7 | TRBV6-1 | TGTGCCAGCAGTGAAGCGGGAAAGGCCCCTTCGCAGTACTTC | CASSEAGKAPSQYF
TRBD1 | many | TRBJ1-5 | TRBV20-1 | TGCAGTGCAAAGCCGGACAGGGATGCCTATCAGCCCCAGCATTTT | CSAKPDRDAYQPQHF
- | many | TRBJ2-2 | TRBV29-1 | TGCAGCGTGGTAGGTGGGACGGCGAACACCGGGGAGCTGTTTTTT | CSVVGGTANTGELFF
TRBD1 | few | TRBJ2-2 | TRBV7-2 | TGTGCCAGCAGCTTACTTCGGACAGGACGAACCGGGGAGCTGTTTTTT | CASSLLRTGRTGELFF
TRBD1 | - | TRBJ2-1 | TRBV2 | TGTGCCATTACGACAGGGCAATACAATGAGCAGTTCTTC | CAITTGQYNEQFF
- | many | TRBJ2-7 | TRBV4-2 | TGTGCCAGCACCACGGCCTTTGTGGAGCAGTACTTC | CASTTAFVEQYF
- | few | TRBJ2-5 | TRBV7-6 | TGTGCCAGCAGCAAGAGACTCTTGCCAGAGACCCAGTACTTC | CASSKRLLPETQYF
TRBD2 | - | TRBJ2-7 | TRBV4-2 | TGTGCCAGCAGTGCGGGAGTCTCCTACGAGCAGTACTTC | CASSAGVSYEQYF
TRBD1 | many | TRBJ2-7 | TRBV7-2 | TGTGCCAGCAGCATAAGGGGGCTCTACGAGCAGTACTTC | CASSIRGLYEQYF
- | - | TRBJ2-7 | TRBV20-1 | TGCAGTGCCCCCGGGTGGTCCCAGGGCGGGTACGAGCAGTACTTC | CSAPGWSQGGYEQYF
- | - | TRBJ2-1 | TRBV29-1 | TGCAGCGTAGACTGGCAGTTCTTC | CSVDWQFF
- | few | TRBJ1-4 | TRBV7-2 | TGTGCCACCCAAGGACAAGCTACGGAAAAACTGTTTTTT | CATQGQATEKLFF
TRBD2 | - | TRBJ2-3 | TRBV6-1 | TGTGCCAGCTCGCCCCGCCGGGGGCTAGCGGGAGTCACAGATACGCAGTATTTT | CASSPRRGLAGVTDTQYF